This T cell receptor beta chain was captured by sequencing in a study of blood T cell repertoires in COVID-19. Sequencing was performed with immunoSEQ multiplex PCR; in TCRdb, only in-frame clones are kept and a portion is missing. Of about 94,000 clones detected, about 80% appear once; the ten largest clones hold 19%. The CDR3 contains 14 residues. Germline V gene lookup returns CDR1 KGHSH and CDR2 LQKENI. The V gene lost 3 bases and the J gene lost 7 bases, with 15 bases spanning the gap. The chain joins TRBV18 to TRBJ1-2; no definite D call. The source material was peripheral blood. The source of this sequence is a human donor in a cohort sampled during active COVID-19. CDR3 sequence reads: CASSPPAGSGGYTF. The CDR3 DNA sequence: TGTGCCAGCTCACCCCCAGCTGGCTCGGGTGGCTACACCTTC.